The source of this T cell receptor (beta chain) is a study of blood T cells in healthy people across ages. General study points: More naive CD4+ cells and higher diversity marked long-lived donors relative to aged donors. TCR beta diversity per million T cells fell roughly linearly with age.

Turning to this clonotype: What it binds is unknown.

The CDR3 consists of 13 residues. Germline CDR1 LNHDA, CDR2 SQIVND (reference sequence). V shed 7 bases, J shed 6 bases, and the junction held 4 bases outside the gene matches. The authors ran a second PCR of 7 to 11 cycles using a sample-barcoded 5' primer and a J-beta primer mix. CDR3-containing paired-end reads numbering at least 3 million came from each sample. TCRdb recomputed calls from the 5' RACE reads with MiXCR, one row per CDR3 protein. The data contain about 1.5 million distinct CDR3 sequences, 42% of them singletons. The sequence was obtained from a woman under 30 in good health. The sequenced sample was blood. The chain links TRBV19 to TRBJ1-5; 9 bases line up with TRBD1. The CDR3 is CASKDRGGQPQHF. DNA of the CDR3: TGTGCCAGTAAGGACAGGGGCGGTCAGCCCCAGCATTTT.